One T cell receptor beta chain is described in this entry. Its antigen remains unidentified. Distinct nucleotide sequences in the sample also encode this CDR3. The CDR3 has 15 residues. CDR1 is PRHDT and CDR2 is FYEKMQ in the germline V gene (reference sequence). Trimming took off 0 bases at V and 2 bases at J, with 9 bases between the two ends. In the naive CD8 group, cells lacked CD45RO and were positively selected for CCR7, so terminally differentiated effector memory CD45RA+ cells were left out. This sample was taken from a study of shared clonotypes between healthy human individuals. The overall study: Each donor contributed plates that comprised three CD4 naive, three CD4 memory, two CD8 naive and one CD8 memory.

Libraries were prepared by immunoSEQ multiplex PCR; TCRdb keeps only in-frame clonotypes and omits some of them. The sample includes just over 2,000,000 clones, about 95% of them seen just once. General observations from the study: Memory subsets generally showed smaller estimated richness than naive subsets did.

The V call is TRBV13, the J call TRBJ2-3; possible D gene TRBD1, 5 bases. Sequenced material: naive CD8+ T cells sorted from blood. This TCR derives from a man aged 18-30 years in good health. CDR3 sequence reads: CASSLGAGSTDTQYF. CDR3 sequence (DNA): TGTGCCAGCAGCTTAGGGGCAGGGTCCACAGATACGCAGTATTTT.